The T cell receptor (beta chain) described here comes from a study of Graves' ophthalmopathy and Graves' hyperthyroidism (dated by TCRdb to the late 2010s). Study-wide context: Peripheral blood was collected before any treatment was given, at the time of initial diagnosis. In total, approximately 130 blood samples were TCR-sequenced: roughly 45 ophthalmopathy, roughly 80 hyperthyroidism and roughly 17 hyperthyroidism-to-ophthalmopathy patients. To tell Graves' ophthalmopathy apart from Graves' hyperthyroidism, and to predict which patients would progress to ophthalmopathy, the study relied on TCR beta repertoire signatures. An independent validation cohort comprised 18 hyperthyroidism patients and around 16 patients who later progressed from hyperthyroidism to ophthalmopathy. To explore V-J signatures that distinguish ophthalmopathy from hyperthyroidism, a discovery set of 100 patients was enrolled, made up of more than 40 with ophthalmopathy and under 65 with stable hyperthyroidism. In about 6 hyperthyroidism patients, T-cell repertoires of thyroid tissue and blood were compared. Once sampling was done, hyperthyroidism patients were given methimazole at a starting dose of 30 mg daily, while ophthalmopathy patients were given high-dose intravenous methylprednisolone.

V trim: 6 bases; J trim: 0 bases; unmatched bases: 5. Its CDR3 holds 15 amino acids, cysteine through phenylalanine. The DNA shown is the 45-base CDR3, in frame from base 1. CDR1 SNHLY and CDR2 FYNNEI are derived from the germline V gene. This clonotype was counted ten times or more. It lacks a known antigen. Qualities for individual bases were not recorded, and no much larger clone is one base off. Ophthalmopathy patients were characterized by moderately to severely active disease, a Clinical Activity Score of at least 3, a NOSPECS grade of at least 4, and a disease duration under 3 months. Anyone with other autoimmune diseases, uncontrolled infections, pregnancy or lactation was excluded from the study. Diagnosis relied on clinical symptoms, serum thyroxine, TRAb, thyroid ultrasound and orbital computed tomography. Ficoll-Paque density gradient centrifugation was used to isolate PBMCs from about 10 ml of fresh peripheral blood. Trizol reagent was used to extract the total RNA, and its quality was then checked on an Agilent 2100 Bioanalyzer.

Overall study outcomes, separate from this receptor: In validation, the model predicted ophthalmopathy progression with over 60% sensitivity and roughly 72% specificity; about a dozen predicted patients were CT-confirmed with GO in a median of around 6.5 months. The 13-signature model separated ophthalmopathy from stable hyperthyroidism with roughly 90% sensitivity and 81.08% specificity in cross-validation, and 80%/75% in the test set. Sample size was not statistically predetermined, and group allocation was not concealed from the investigators. Most expanded thyroid clonotypes with a frequency above 0.001 also appeared in blood, which suggests that blood repertoires may reflect the immune response in the thyroid.

For repertoire sequencing, TCR beta CDR3 regions were amplified from RNA transcripts. HTBI primers and the Qiagen OneStep RT-PCR kit were used in a first-round RT-PCR, which was followed by a second-round multiplex PCR, size selection and purification. Libraries were sequenced paired-end with 100 bp reads on an Illumina HiSeq2000. The source study handled its data this way. SOAPnuke was used for read processing, and reads with adapters, uncalled bases, a mean Phred below 15, or no exact constant-primer or identifier match were discarded. COPE v1.2.5 was used to merge the high-quality paired reads. Clonotypes were defined as unique nucleotide sequences and were aligned to IMGT TRB V, D and J references using MiTCR v1.1. Only V-J combinations with frequency above 0.0001 were analysed, covering around 99% of repertoires. For each V-J combination, a TCR clonal expansion and chaos score was defined as the ratio of F50 clonal expansion to chaos observed in the TCRdist matrix. Welch's t-statistics and random forest were used to reduce features to some 13 V-J combinations, which were fed into a naive Bayes classifier. The similarity between thyroid and blood repertoires was quantified using the Morisita-Horn index. The raw public reads went through TCRdb reprocessing: fastp at Q25, MiXCR clone calling, in-frame beta chains kept. Each CDR3 protein gets just one entry, which takes the most common genes and DNA from the rows behind it. The V and J calls come from TCRdb's annotation, not from the publication. This sample is represented by roughly 300,000 distinct CDR3 sequences; roughly 15% of them were singletons. Roughly an eighth of the sample goes to the ten largest clones.

The rearrangement combines TRBV2 with TRBJ1-5, and TRBD1 aligns with 7 junction nucleotides. The clonotype was recovered from an adult man with Graves' ophthalmopathy. The sample taken for sequencing was peripheral blood. The DNA reads as follows: TGTGCCAGCAGGGCGGACAGGCGTAGCAATCAGCCCCAGCATTTT. It codes for CASRADRRSNQPQHF. Full variable domain (CDR3 extended with the reference TRBV2 and TRBJ1-5 proteins): EPEVTQTPSHQVTQMGQEVILRCVPISNHLYFYWYRQILGQKVEFLVSFYNNEISEKSEIFDDQFSVERPDGSNFTLKIRSTKLEDSAMYFCASRADRRSNQPQHFGDGTRLSIL.